A single sample gave rise to the 14 T cell receptor delta chains below, sequenced in a study of γδ T cells in repeated Plasmodium falciparum infection. Bulk repertoires came from Vgamma9/Vdelta2+ or Vdelta2-negative gammadelta T cells flow-sorted from PBMC. TCRdb used CATT to re-call clones from the multiplex PCR reads. In the table there are under 60,000 delta-chain clones, 1.6% of which are singletons. Input material: gamma-delta T cells from blood. These receptors were obtained from a pool of human donors (malaria-infected and uninfected, not separated).

For this clone: A far larger clone is only one base removed, so a read error is likely. The sample has other DNA sequences that encode this CDR3 too. V usage is TRDV1 and J usage is TRDJ1, with D maybe TRDD3 (8 bases). Trimming removed 3 bases from V and 5 bases from J, with 43 bases in between. The CDR3 has 24 residues. Per the germline V gene, CDR1 is TSWWSYY and CDR2 is QGS. The CDR3 sequence is CALGDRKAFLSSYWGSRGTDKLIF. In DNA form, the CDR3 reads TGTGCTCTTGGGGATCGCAAGGCCTTCCTTTCCTCGTACTGGGGGTCCCGAGGAACAGATAAACTCATCTTT.

A note on this clone: A much larger clone is a single base away; this may be a read error. Other nucleotide sequences from this sample produce the same CDR3. V and J are TRDV1 and TRDJ1, with TRDD2 matching 7 bases. Germline-derived CDR1 and CDR2 are TSWWSYY and QGS. The CDR3 contains 19 residues. The V segment lost 2 bases and the J segment 8 bases; nucleotides outside the gene matches: 23. The CDR3 DNA reads TGTGCTCTTGGGGAAGCGTTCGGTTTCCTACCCCCGCCGGATGCCAAACTCATCTTT. It yields the protein CALGEAFGFLPPPDAKLIF.

This clone was seen at least ten times. The CDR3 DNA follows: TGTGCTCTTGGGGAACGGGCCCGCTGGGGAGCACAACTCTTCTTT. Protein product: CALGERARWGAQLFF. This chain links TRDV1 with TRDJ2; possible D gene TRDD3, 6 bases. The germline V and J ends were trimmed by 1 base and 7 bases, with 13 bases remaining between them. The CDR3 runs to 15 residues. Germline CDR1 is TSWWSYY and CDR2 is QGS.

With regard to this clone: TCRdb's entry gives the protein of a much larger clone, which mismatches this DNA's translation at residue 5, likely from a read error; the protein reported here is translated from the DNA. V gene TRDV1 combines with J gene TRDJ1; TRDD3 is a possible D gene (6 bases). The J gene, absent from TCRdb, was called here by matching the DNA to germline. CDR1 is TSWWSYY and CDR2 is QGS in the germline V gene. The CDR3 has 17 amino acids. Trimming took off 4 bases at V and 3 bases at J, with 21 bases between the two ends. CDR3 loop: CALGGLTTLLGPDKLIF. The CDR3 DNA reads as TGTGCTCTTGGGGGACTAACTACCCTACTGGGACCCGATAAACTCATCTTT.

Only a few counts were recorded for this clone. TCRdb lists the protein of a much larger clone for this DNA, which differs at residue 12, so this is likely a read error; the protein given here is translated from the DNA itself. J is TRDJ1 and V is TRDV3, with D possibly TRDD3 on 5 matching bases. The ends were cut back, 2 bases at V and 7 bases at J, with 26 bases in the middle. This CDR3 comprises 16 residues. CDR1 and CDR2 from the germline V gene are TVYSNPD and GDNSRS (reference sequence). CDR3: CAFVPRGPPFDSKLIF. As DNA, the CDR3 is TGTGCCTTTGTTCCCAGGGGACCTCCGTTTGATAGTAAACTCATCTTT.

Details on this clone: A single base is all that separates this from a far larger clone, so a read error is likely. Other DNA sequences in this sample translate to the same CDR3. V gene TRDV1 combines with J gene TRDJ1; no clear D. TCRdb is silent on the J gene; assignment here came from matching the DNA to germline. The CDR3 sequence is 16 residues long. Deletions cut 5 bases from V and 0 bases from J, with 16 bases between. Germline CDR1 is TSWWSYY and CDR2 is QGS. The CDR3 nucleotides read TGTGCTCTTGGGAATAAAAACAGGGAGGACACCGATAAACTCATCTTT. Translation gives CALGNKNREDTDKLIF.

There are a few counts of this clone. This likely stems from a read error, as it lies one base from a far larger clone. The sample holds other DNA sequences that translate to the same CDR3. The chain links TRDV1 to TRDJ1; no clear D gene. TCRdb carries no J gene annotation; the J gene was assigned here by matching the DNA with germline. Germline CDR1 reads TSWWSYY; CDR2 reads QGS. The CDR3 sequence is 16 residues long. The CDR3 reads CALGEREVWDTDKLIF. CDR3 sequence (DNA): TGTGCTCTTGGGGAACGGGAGGTTTGGGACACTGATAAACTCATCTTT.

Turning to this clone: The TCRdb record carries a much larger clone's protein, which differs from this DNA's translation at residue 13; a read error is the likely cause, and the protein listed here is the DNA translation. CDR3 protein: CALGAGLGDTFNELIF. CDR3 DNA sequence: TGTGCTCTTGGGGCCGGCCTGGGGGATACATTCAACGAACTCATCTTT. This sequence joins TRDV1 and TRDJ1, with 11 bases fitting TRDD3. CDR1 and CDR2 (germline): TSWWSYY, QGS. The CDR3 is 16 residues long. Trimming took 4 bases from V and 9 from J; bases not matched to a gene: 13.

V and J are TRDV1 and TRDJ2; TRDD3 aligns across 12 bases. As TCRdb names no J gene, one was assigned here on the basis of a DNA match to germline. CDR1 is TSWWSYY, CDR2 QGS, per germline. The CDR3 totals 23 residues. J lost 5 bases, V lost 1 base, and 23 bases had no gene match. CDR3 loop: CALGEQFMFTPYWGIQSTAQLFF. As DNA, the CDR3 is TGTGCTCTTGGGGAACAGTTTATGTTTACTCCGTACTGGGGGATACAGAGTACAGCACAACTCTTCTTT.

There are many counts of this clone. The TCRdb record carries a much larger clone's protein, which differs from this DNA's translation at residue 5; a read error is the likely cause, and the protein listed here is the DNA translation. This chain connects TRDV1 to TRDJ1; TRDD3 agrees at 12 bases. This CDR3 is 17 amino acids long. Germline values: CDR1 TSWWSYY, CDR2 QGS. Trimming at V came to 6 bases and at J to 0 bases, leaving 8 bases not matched to a gene. In nucleotides, the CDR3 is TGTGCTCTTGGAACTATCTGGGGGATACGTTACACCGATAAACTCATCTTT. Amino acid sequence: CALGTIWGIRYTDKLIF.

This clone was seen at least ten times. At the DNA level, this CDR3 is encoded by other sequences in the same sample as well. The DNA of the CDR3 is TGTGCTCTTGGGGAAGATATCTCCGGGATTCCACCGTACACCGATAAACTCATCTTT. This encodes CALGEDISGIPPYTDKLIF. This chain connects TRDV1 to TRDJ1, with D perhaps TRDD3 (5 bases). Germline V gives CDR1 TSWWSYY, CDR2 QGS. Between the trimmed V and J ends, which lost 2 bases and 0 bases, there was a span of 22 bases. This CDR3 contains 19 residues.

In its sample, this clone was seen a few times. The protein TCRdb lists belongs to a much larger clone and differs from this DNA's translation at residue 12, which points to a read error; the protein shown is made from the DNA. The V call is TRDV2, the J call TRDJ3, with TRDD3 matching over 8 bases. No J gene was available from TCRdb, and it was assigned here by a germline match of the DNA. Trimming took 1 base from V and 2 from J; bases not matched to a gene: 15. Germline V CDR1 and CDR2: GEAIGNYY, EKD. The CDR3 consists of 21 residues. The CDR3 is CACDTALLIGGCAWDTRQMFF. The CDR3, as DNA: TGTGCCTGTGACACGGCCCTGTTGATTGGGGGATGCGCCTGGGACACCCGACAGATGTTTTTC.

This clone is classed as medium-sized. The same CDR3 can be traced to other DNA sequences in this sample. The genes are TRDV1 and TRDJ1; possible D gene TRDD2, 6 bases. The CDR3 contains 18 residues. Germline values: CDR1 TSWWSYY, CDR2 QGS. V lost 2 bases and J 7 bases, leaving 26 bases between the germline ends. Here the CDR3 reads CALGEAFFLDGRGGKLIF. CDR3 sequence (DNA): TGTGCTCTTGGGGAAGCCTTCTTCCTCGACGGGAGAGGGGGTAAACTCATCTTT.

This clone was recorded a few times. This probably arose from a read error, given a far larger clone one base away. Other DNA variants within this sample encode the same CDR3. The rearrangement joins TRDV2 to TRDJ1, with 9 bases lining up with TRDD3. No J gene is reported in TCRdb; it was inferred here by comparing the DNA with germline. The CDR3 is made up of 17 amino acids. V gave up 3 bases and J gave up 2 bases; unmatched junction bases: 12. The germline V gene has CDR1 GEAIGNYY and CDR2 EKD. The CDR3 DNA reads TGTGCCTGTGACTCGGTACTAGGGGATACGAAAACCGATAAACTCATCTTT. It codes for CACDSVLGDTKTDKLIF.